This T cell receptor (beta chain) was identified in a study of T cells in Graves' hyperthyroidism and ophthalmopathy. V lost 7 bases to trimming and J lost 10 bases; unmatched junction nucleotides: 8. The CDR3 has 14 amino acids. Germline lookup yields CDR1 MNHNS and CDR2 SASEGT. Study-wide results and caveats: Blood samples included most of the expanded thyroid clonotypes exceeding 0.001.

TCR beta CDR3 region amplification was performed from RNA transcripts. HTBI primers were employed in a first-round RT-PCR of the TCR CDR3. TCRdb used MiXCR to reprocess the multiplex PCR reads, holding one entry per CDR3 protein. The table records nearly 600,000 distinct CDR3 sequences, about 14% of them present only once. Disease duration was under 3 months in the ophthalmopathy patients, who also had a Clinical Activity Score of at least 3 and a NOSPECS grade of at least 4. Diagnostic decisions used clinical symptoms, serum thyroxine and TRAb, thyroid ultrasound and orbital computed tomography. The PBMCs were taken from 10 ml of fresh peripheral blood. A word on this clonotype: Its antigen is as yet unknown.

The sequencing input was blood. This TCR was sampled from a woman younger than 30 with Graves' ophthalmopathy. The chain is built from TRBV6-1 and TRBJ2-1; 12 positions match TRBD2. CDR3 nucleotide sequence: TGTGCCAGCACCATACCCCTAGCGGGAGGGGAGCAGTTCTTC. Protein sequence: CASTIPLAGGEQFF.